The subject of this entry is one T cell receptor beta chain. This record belongs to a study of blood T cell repertoires in COVID-19. The CDR3 length is 14 residues. Trimming took 6 bases from V and 3 from J, leaving 15 bases between them. The germline CDR1 and CDR2 sequences are MNHEY and SVGAGI. Original processing methods: Reference gene primer amplification in the assay estimated nucleated cell counts. Method: immunoSEQ multiplex PCR; TCRdb's copy keeps in-frame clones and lacks some. V, J and clone size were drawn from that table, and D and trimming were deduced from the DNA. The table has more than 250,000 clones, 90% seen once.

V and J are TRBV6-5 and TRBJ2-7; the D gene is possibly TRBD1 (5 bases). Source material: PBMCs or T cells enriched from blood (not recorded which). The clonotype was recovered from a woman between 18 and 29 years old with acute COVID-19. CDR3: CASRSDRLLYEQYF. As DNA, the CDR3 is TGTGCCAGCAGGTCCGACAGACTCCTCTACGAGCAGTACTTC.